The 9 T cell receptor beta chains reported below all come from one sample, sequenced in a study of T cell responses to AZD1222 COVID-19 vaccine. This table comes from immunoSEQ multiplex PCR, and its TCRdb copy is limited to in-frame clones, with some not included. This table holds some 130,000 clones, about 88% found once. Sequencing used peripheral blood, obtained on day 0 of AZD1222 vaccination. All receptors derive from an adult in good health.

This sequence joins TRBV12-3 or TRBV12-4 and TRBJ2-3; TRBD1 agrees at 7 bases. The CDR3 spans 12 residues. The ends lost 5 bases at V and 10 bases at J; junction bases unmatched: 6. DNA of the CDR3: TGTGCCAGCAGTCGCCCGCAGGGGGCGCAGTATTTT. Encoded protein: CASSRPQGAQYF.

This clone was observed a handful of times. CDR3 sequence reads: CASSLKGRGRGVEQYF. CDR3 sequence (DNA): TGTGCCAGCAGTTTAAAGGGGAGGGGGCGAGGCGTCGAGCAGTACTTC. J is TRBJ2-7 and V is TRBV28; D tentatively reads TRBD1 or TRBD2 (7 bases each). With 2 bases removed from V and 6 bases from J, the gap between germline ends came to 20 bases. The CDR3 is 16 amino acids. Germline V gene data show CDR1 as MDHEN and CDR2 as SYDVKM.

The sample holds one count of this clone. The CDR3 region is CASSPDRVGADTQYF. In nucleotides, the CDR3 is TGTGCCAGCAGCCCGGACAGGGTTGGGGCAGATACGCAGTATTTT. The chain uses TRBV28 and TRBJ2-3; 8 nucleotides match TRBD1. V gave up 6 bases and J gave up 4 bases; unmatched junction bases: 9. Germline lookup yields CDR1 MDHEN and CDR2 SYDVKM. The CDR3 has 15 residues.

V and J are TRBV27 and TRBJ1-6; D possibly corresponds to TRBD1 (6 bases). The CDR3 is 15 amino acids. Trimming removed 3 bases at V and 9 bases at J, with 15 bases between. CDR1 and CDR2 (germline): MNHEY, SMNVEV (reference sequence). The CDR3 nucleotides are TGTGCCAGCAGTTTCGCGGACCTAGGGGGTTCACCCCTCCACTTT. Translation: CASSFADLGGSPLHF.

Only one count was recorded for this clone. The rearrangement joins TRBV5-8 to TRBJ1-1; the D is unclear. The CDR3 has 13 amino acids. In germline, CDR1 is SGHTS, CDR2 YDEGEE. Trimming removed 0 bases from V and 5 bases from J, with 8 bases in between. The DNA for the CDR3 is TGTGCCAGCAGCTTGGAGGCAGCTACTGAAGCTTTCTTT. It is translated as CASSLEAATEAFF.

V and J are TRBV9 and TRBJ1-1, with unresolved D. Per the germline V gene, CDR1 is SGDLS and CDR2 is YYNGEE. Trimming stripped 2 bases from V and 6 bases from J, with 17 bases between. The CDR3 sequence is 15 residues long. CDR3 residues: CASSVLGGSNAEAFF. CDR3 in DNA: TGTGCCAGCAGCGTTCTAGGAGGGAGTAACGCTGAAGCTTTCTTT.

The rearrangement links TRBV6-1 to TRBJ2-3; possibly TRBD1 for D (5 bases). Germline lookup yields CDR1 MNHNS and CDR2 SASEGT. The CDR3 is 16 residues long. V lost 2 bases, J lost 6 bases, and 18 bases lay in between. CDR3 coding DNA: TGTGCCAGCAGTGAAAGGGGTACTACCGGCAGGGATACGCAGTATTTT. The encoded protein is CASSERGTTGRDTQYF.

This chain uses TRBV2 with TRBJ2-5, with 13 bases identical to TRBD2. V shed 7 bases and J 1 base; nucleotides not matched to a gene: 3. There are 15 residues in the CDR3. Germline V gives CDR1 SNHLY, CDR2 FYNNEI. This CDR3 is CASKLAGGVQETQYF. The CDR3 nucleotides read TGTGCCAGCAAACTAGCGGGAGGGGTCCAAGAGACCCAGTACTTC.

CDR3: CASSFRITEQFF. The CDR3 DNA reads TGTGCCAGCAGTTTTAGAATCACAGAGCAGTTCTTC. This chain connects TRBV12-3 or TRBV12-4 to TRBJ2-1; D call uncertain. The CDR3 is made up of 12 amino acids. With 3 bases removed from V and 10 bases from J, the gap between germline ends came to 10 bases.